This record looks at one TCR beta chain sequence and its context. This clone has only one observation. The antigen this receptor binds is unknown. Base qualities were left out, and no much larger clone turns up one base away. These data originate in a study of PD-L1 blockade in urothelial cancer (dated by TCRdb to the late 2010s). Turning to the overall study: Every patient began therapy in 2014 and was given atezolizumab 1,200 mg intravenously every 3 weeks. About nine tenths of the roughly 30 patients were males with bladder-origin urothelial cancer, and about 65% of the roughly 30 reported a prior smoking history. Patients had an ECOG performance status of 0 or 1 and had received between 0 and 3 prior chemotherapy regimens. Blood samples were analyzed 3 weeks after the start of treatment (second dose) and 6 weeks after the start of treatment. Blood samples gave median yields of 141,255 T cells and some 84,000 unique TCRs, along with a median clonality of around 0.075. The study, an exploratory multi-omic analysis, examined somatic, immune and clinical correlates of response to PD-L1 blockade with atezolizumab in urothelial cancer. TCR sequencing covered pretreatment tumor samples and matched, serially collected peripheral blood taken before and after atezolizumab treatment. Durable clinical benefit was defined as progression-free survival longer than 6 months, and TCR features were also tested against progression-free and overall survival. Whole exome sequencing and RNA sequencing of pretreatment tumors were performed alongside TCR sequencing in the same patients. Durable clinical benefit was achieved by nine patients but not by the remaining 20. Pretreatment blood TCR-seq was available for 27 to 30 patients, at least one posttreatment blood collection was obtained for roughly 24 patients, and tumor TCR-seq was available for roughly 24 patients. Findings and caveats that apply to the study as a whole: Improved progression-free and overall survival was found to be associated with pretreatment peripheral blood TCR clonality below the median. Because of the small sample size (n of about 30) and the many exploratory analyses performed, the results are intended to be regarded as hypothesis-generating. At 3 weeks after the start of treatment, tumor-associated TCR clones in peripheral blood had expanded more in patients with durable benefit (n ≈ 20, p = 0.022).

Synthetic TCR analog templates were spiked into each PCR to estimate absolute template abundance from read counts. The immunoSEQ assay was used to amplify TCRbeta CDR3 regions from genomic DNA with bias-controlled V and J gene primers. Rearranged TCRbeta segments were sequenced at approximately 20X coverage. Turning to the authors' computational methods: Sequencing errors were corrected by clustering, and CDR3s were annotated against IMGT so that V, D and J genes could be assigned. Downstream analyses used only productive TCRbeta rearrangements and left out out-of-frame or stop-codon sequences. Clonality was calculated as one minus the Shannon entropy normalized by the log of the number of unique productive sequences. Clones differing between time points or between blood and tumor were identified by Fisher's exact test with Benjamini-Hochberg correction at adjusted p below 0.01. The clones in this table, taken by TCRdb from immuneACCESS, are in-frame only. Not every clone is retained; where verified, under half of the shortfall comes from an unresolved V gene, and the cause of the rest is unknown. V and J calls plus clone size are reproduced from that table; the DNA served to infer D and trimming. Here the sample has 25,000 to 30,000 clones; about 87% occur a single time. The ten largest make up approximately 2% of the sample.

The cohort comprised about 30 patients with locally advanced or metastatic urothelial carcinoma treated at Memorial Sloan Kettering on a trial protocol. Peripheral blood mononuclear cells were collected pretreatment and during treatment, at between 1 and 8 total time points per patient. The Qiagen DNeasy Blood extraction kit was used to purify genomic DNA from total PBMCs and tumor samples. PBMCs were collected pretreatment and during treatment and were isolated and stored as previously described. CDR1 and CDR2 are drawn from the germline V gene (reference sequence): GTSNPN, SVGIG. The junction shows trimming of 5 bases on V and 7 bases on J, and the gene matches do not reach 5 bases of it. The cysteine opens and the phenylalanine closes a CDR3 of 14 amino acids. The retained sequence is limited to the CDR3, 42 bases, with the frame set at the first base.

The sequence was collected from a man aged 50 to 59 with urothelial cancer. The sequenced sample was PBMCs, obtained around atezolizumab (anti-PD-L1) treatment. The sequence joins TRBV30 to TRBJ2-2; 12 bases in between match TRBD2. The nucleotide sequence is given as TGTGCCTGGGAGACTAGCGGGGGCCACGGGGAGCTGTTTTTT. This sequence encodes CAWETSGGHGELFF.